A single sample is the source of the 10 T cell receptor beta chains below, sequenced in a study of blood T cell repertoires in COVID-19. Assay used: immunoSEQ multiplex PCR; TCRdb lists only in-frame clones, some missing. The table has just over 350,000 clones, about 88% seen once. The material sequenced was peripheral blood. The receptors here all came from a woman between 55 and 75 years old with COVID-19, enrolled during active disease.

The CDR3 DNA reads TGTGCCAGCAGCCAAGGGGCCGGGACAGGGTCCTACGAGCAGTACTTC. Its translation is CASSQGAGTGSYEQYF. This chain links TRBV4-2 with TRBJ2-7; 9 bases are shared with TRBD1. The V segment lost 1 base and the J segment 1 base; nucleotides outside the gene matches: 5. CDR1 is LGHNA, CDR2 YNFKEQ, per germline. CDR3 length: 16 residues.

The chain uses TRBV5-4 and TRBJ2-7; the match to TRBD1 covers 10 bases. J was trimmed by 7 bases and V by 0 bases; bases with no gene match: 4. The CDR3 spans 14 residues. Germline assignment: CDR1 SGHNT and CDR2 YYREEE (reference sequence). In DNA form, the CDR3 reads TGTGCCAGCAGCTTGGGACAGGGGGCCTTTGAGCAGTACTTC. Translated, it gives CASSLGQGAFEQYF.

This clone was found once. The V call is TRBV2, the J call TRBJ2-7, with D perhaps matching TRBD2 (6 bases). Trimming left V 7 bases short and J 1 base short, with 14 bases between. The CDR3 runs to 14 residues. Germline lookup yields CDR1 SNHLY and CDR2 FYNNEI. CDR3 sequence: CASTHGGGSYEQYF. DNA for the CDR3: TGTGCCAGCACCCACGGTGGGGGGTCCTACGAGCAGTACTTC.

The V and J genes are TRBV18 and TRBJ2-7; tentatively, D is TRBD1 (9 bases). This CDR3 contains 16 residues. With 6 bases removed from V and 4 bases from J, the gap between germline ends came to 22 bases. The germline gives CDR1 KGHSH, CDR2 LQKENI. The CDR3 nucleotides read TGTGCCAGCTCGCCCGGGGGGGGACAGGGACATTACGAGCAGTACTTC. Translated: CASSPGGGQGHYEQYF.

The J gene is TRBJ1-2, the V gene TRBV6-5, with TRBD1 matching 7 bases. V dropped 7 bases and J dropped 0; count of bases not matched to a gene: 5. Per germline, CDR1 MNHEY and CDR2 SVGAGI. The CDR3 has 14 residues. The chain's CDR3 is CASKQGTANYGYTF. The CDR3 DNA reads TGTGCCAGCAAGCAGGGGACAGCTAACTATGGCTACACCTTC.

The chain's CDR3 is CASSRTGARGGNQPQHF. The CDR3 DNA reads TGTGCCAGCAGTCGAACAGGGGCCCGAGGTGGCAATCAGCCCCAGCATTTT. The genes are TRBV6-6 and TRBJ1-5; 7 bases are a match to TRBD1. The CDR3 runs to 17 residues. After removal of 5 bases from V and 2 bases from J, the junction contained 12 bases not matched to a gene. The germline CDR1 and CDR2 sequences are MNHNY and SVGAGI (reference sequence).

The chain is built from TRBV12-3 or TRBV12-4 and TRBJ1-5; 7 bases match TRBD1. With 6 bases clipped from V and 6 bases from J, the junction kept 2 bases outside the gene matches. This CDR3 contains 12 residues. The CDR3 nucleotides read TGTGCCAGCAGCAACAGGGGTCAGCCCCAGCATTTT. Its translation is CASSNRGQPQHF.

This clone was detected a few times. The chain uses TRBV5-1 and TRBJ2-5; 7 nucleotides agree with TRBD1. Germline lookup yields CDR1 SGHRS and CDR2 YFSETQ. CDR3 length: 15 amino acids. V lost 5 bases, J lost 1 base, and 8 bases stayed unmatched. The CDR3 loop reads CASRVTGVGQETQYF. CDR3 bases: TGCGCCAGCAGGGTTACAGGGGTAGGCCAAGAGACCCAGTACTTC.

The chain is built from TRBV24-1 and TRBJ1-1; D perhaps matches TRBD1 (6 bases). The CDR3 length is 11 residues. V was clipped by 8 bases and J by 7 bases, with 10 bases between them. Per germline, CDR1 KGHDR and CDR2 SFDVKD. CDR3 nucleotides: TGTGCCACCAAGGCCAGGGGTGAAGCTTTCTTT. Its translation: CATKARGEAFF.

This clone has just one count. This chain links TRBV15 with TRBJ2-3, with 10 bases fitting TRBD2. The ends lost 2 bases at V and 0 bases at J; junction bases unmatched: 5. The V gene's germline CDR1 is LNHNV and CDR2 YYDKDF (reference sequence). This CDR3 spans 17 amino acids. The CDR3 is CATSRRTSGVSTDTQYF. In DNA form, the CDR3 reads TGTGCCACCAGCAGACGTACTAGCGGGGTGAGCACAGATACGCAGTATTTT.